The present entry profiles one T cell receptor beta chain with its context. Its specificity is unknown. V lost 6 bases and J 3 bases, leaving 11 bases between the germline ends. The CDR3 extends over 13 amino acids. The germline gives CDR1 MNHEY, CDR2 SVGAGI. This entry comes from a study of OX40 agonist ivuxolimab in advanced cancers. Study results and caveats: CD8+ T cells (on average) carried more expanded clones than CD4+ T cells.

Sequencing was performed with immunoSEQ multiplex PCR; in TCRdb, only in-frame clones are kept and a portion is missing. The sample holds 75,000 to 80,000 clones, roughly 91% seen once. The receptor comes from an adult with an advanced solid tumor such as melanoma, head and neck, liver or kidney cancer. V is TRBV6-5 and J is TRBJ2-5, with D perhaps matching TRBD1 (6 bases). The sequences come from CD4+ or CD8+ T cells sorted from blood, collected in a trial of the OX40 agonist ivuxolimab. CDR3 residues: CASRTNREETQYF. In nucleotides, the CDR3 is TGTGCCAGCAGGACTAACAGGGAAGAGACCCAGTACTTC.